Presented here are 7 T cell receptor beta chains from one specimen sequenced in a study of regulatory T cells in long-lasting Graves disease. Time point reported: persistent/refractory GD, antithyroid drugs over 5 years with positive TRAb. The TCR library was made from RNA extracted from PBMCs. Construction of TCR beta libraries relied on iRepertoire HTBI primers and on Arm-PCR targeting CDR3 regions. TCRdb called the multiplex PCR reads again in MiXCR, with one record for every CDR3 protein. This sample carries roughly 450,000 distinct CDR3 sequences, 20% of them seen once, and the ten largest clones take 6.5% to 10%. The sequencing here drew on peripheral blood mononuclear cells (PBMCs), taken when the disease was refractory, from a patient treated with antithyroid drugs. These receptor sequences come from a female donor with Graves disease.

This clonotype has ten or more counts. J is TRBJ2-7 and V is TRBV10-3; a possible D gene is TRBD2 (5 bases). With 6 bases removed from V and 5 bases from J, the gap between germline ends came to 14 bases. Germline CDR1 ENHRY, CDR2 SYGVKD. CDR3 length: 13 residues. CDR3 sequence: CAIREDVRNEQYF. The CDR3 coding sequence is TGTGCCATCAGGGAGGACGTCCGGAACGAGCAGTACTTC.

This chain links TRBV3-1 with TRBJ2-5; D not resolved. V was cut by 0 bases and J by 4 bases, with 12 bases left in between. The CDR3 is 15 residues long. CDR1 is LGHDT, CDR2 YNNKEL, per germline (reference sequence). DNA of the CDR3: TGTGCCAGCAGCCAAGACATCCTTTTAGTAGAGACCCAGTACTTC. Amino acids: CASSQDILLVETQYF.

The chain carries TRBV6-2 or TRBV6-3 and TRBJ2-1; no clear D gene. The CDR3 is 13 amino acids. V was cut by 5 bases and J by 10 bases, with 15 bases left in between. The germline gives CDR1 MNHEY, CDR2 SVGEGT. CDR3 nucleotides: TGTGCCAGCAGTGAACTCCCGTCCGAGGAGCAGTTCTTC. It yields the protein CASSELPSEEQFF.

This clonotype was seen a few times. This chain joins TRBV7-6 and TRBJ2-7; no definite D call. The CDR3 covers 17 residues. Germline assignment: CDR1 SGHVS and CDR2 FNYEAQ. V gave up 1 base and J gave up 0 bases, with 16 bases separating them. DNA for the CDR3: TGTGCCAGCAGCTTAGAAGCCGGCATCCTTAGCTCCTACGAGCAGTACTTC. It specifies CASSLEAGILSSYEQYF.

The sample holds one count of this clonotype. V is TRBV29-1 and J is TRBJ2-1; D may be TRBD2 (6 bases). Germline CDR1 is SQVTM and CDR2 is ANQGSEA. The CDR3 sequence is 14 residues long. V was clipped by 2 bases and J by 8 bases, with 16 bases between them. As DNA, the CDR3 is TGCAGCGTTGAACTTCCCGGGAGTATTTATGAGCAGTTCTTC. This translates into CSVELPGSIYEQFF.

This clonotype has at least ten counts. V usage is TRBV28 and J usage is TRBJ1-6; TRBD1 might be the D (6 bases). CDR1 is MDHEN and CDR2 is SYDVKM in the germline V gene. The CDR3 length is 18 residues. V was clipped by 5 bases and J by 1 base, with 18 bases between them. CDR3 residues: CASSASSGARSYNSPLHF. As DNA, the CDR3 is TGTGCCAGCAGTGCCTCTTCGGGGGCAAGGTCCTATAATTCACCCCTCCACTTT.

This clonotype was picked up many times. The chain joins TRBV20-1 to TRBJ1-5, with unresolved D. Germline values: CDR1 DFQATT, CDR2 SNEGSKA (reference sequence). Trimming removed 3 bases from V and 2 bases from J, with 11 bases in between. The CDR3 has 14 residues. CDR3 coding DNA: TGCAGTGCTAGTTCGTGGGATGGCAATCAGCCCCAGCATTTT. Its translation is CSASSWDGNQPQHF.